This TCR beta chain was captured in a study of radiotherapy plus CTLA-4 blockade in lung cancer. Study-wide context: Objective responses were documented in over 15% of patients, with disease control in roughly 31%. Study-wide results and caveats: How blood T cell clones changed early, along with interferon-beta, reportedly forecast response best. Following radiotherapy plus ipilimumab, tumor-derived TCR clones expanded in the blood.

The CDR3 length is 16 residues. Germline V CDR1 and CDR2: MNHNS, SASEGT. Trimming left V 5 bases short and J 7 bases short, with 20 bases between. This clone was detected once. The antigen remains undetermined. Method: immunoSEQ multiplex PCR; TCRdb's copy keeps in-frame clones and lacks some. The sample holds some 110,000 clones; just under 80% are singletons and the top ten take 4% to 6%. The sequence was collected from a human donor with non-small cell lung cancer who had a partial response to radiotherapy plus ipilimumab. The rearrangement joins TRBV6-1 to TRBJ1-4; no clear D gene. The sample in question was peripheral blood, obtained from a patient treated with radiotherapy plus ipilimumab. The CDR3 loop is CASSQGPPTISEKLFF. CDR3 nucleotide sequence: TGTGCCAGCAGTCAAGGCCCCCCTACGATTAGTGAAAAACTGTTTTTT.